This entry lists 29 T cell receptor beta chains sequenced from one sample in a study of shared clonotypes between healthy human individuals. Naive CD8 cells lacked CD45RO and underwent positive selection for CCR7, leaving out terminally differentiated effector memory CD45RA+ cells. TCRdb's table, derived via immunoSEQ multiplex PCR, lists solely in-frame clones and lacks some. The sample holds about 800,000 clones, 95% to 97% seen once. Source material: naive CD8+ T cells sorted from blood. Source of these receptors: a man between 25 and 39 years old in good health.

The rearrangement uses TRBV7-6 and TRBJ2-1; D may match TRBD1 or TRBD2 (5 bases each). V was pared by 1 base and J by 8 bases, with 12 bases between. This CDR3 has 14 residues. CDR1 and CDR2 from the germline V gene are SGHVS and FNYEAQ. The CDR3 region has the DNA TGTGCCAGCAGCTTAGTGGGACCCGGGGATGAGCAGTTCTTC. The encoded protein is CASSLVGPGDEQFF. The variable domain in full, completed from reference TRBV7-6 and TRBJ2-1, reads GAGVSQSPRYKVTKRGQDVALRCDPISGHVSLYWYRQALGQGPEFLTYFNYEAQQDKSGLPNDRFSAERPEGSISTLTIQRTEQRDSAMYRCASSLVGPGDEQFFGPGTRLTVL.

The count of this clone is one. V and J are TRBV18 and TRBJ2-7; 7 bases are shared with TRBD2. There are 14 residues in the CDR3. Germline V gene lookup returns CDR1 KGHSH and CDR2 LQKENI. The J segment lost 4 bases and the V segment lost 5 bases, leaving 8 bases of the junction unmatched. CDR3 in amino acids: CASSSGRGLYEQYF. As DNA, the CDR3 is TGTGCCAGCTCATCGGGACGGGGACTATACGAGCAGTACTTC.

The chain uses TRBV7-8 and TRBJ2-2, with TRBD1 identical over 8 bases. The length of the CDR3 is 14 residues. The V segment lost 8 bases and the J segment 4 bases; nucleotides outside the gene matches: 6. Germline loops: CDR1 SGHVS, CDR2 FQNEAQ. The DNA for the CDR3 is TGTGCCAGCTCAGGGGGCGCTGGCACCGGGGAGCTGTTTTTT. This translates into CASSGGAGTGELFF. The full variable domain, in which reference TRBV7-8 and TRBJ2-2 provide the parts outside the CDR3, is GAGVSQSPRYKVAKRGQDVALRCDPISGHVSLFWYQQALGQGPEFLTYFQNEAQLDKSGLPSDRFFAERPEGSVSTLKIQRTQQEDSAVYLCASSGGAGTGELFFGEGSRLTVL.

CDR3 nucleotides: TGCGCCAGCAGCCACAGGGTTTGGTACGAGCAGTACTTC. As protein: CASSHRVWYEQYF. The chain carries TRBV4-1 and TRBJ2-7; D perhaps matches TRBD1 (5 bases). Germline V gene sequence: CDR1 MGHRA, CDR2 YSYEKL. The CDR3 covers 13 residues. V was shortened by 3 bases and J by 4 bases, with 10 bases between the two germline ends.

CDR3 loop: CAISNVEDIYNEQFF. The CDR3 region has the DNA TGTGCCATCAGTAACGTCGAGGACATATACAATGAGCAGTTCTTC. The V gene is TRBV10-3, the J gene TRBJ2-1; tentatively, D is TRBD1 (5 bases). The CDR3 is 15 amino acids. Germline values: CDR1 ENHRY, CDR2 SYGVKD. Deletions cut 5 bases from V and 4 bases from J, with 15 bases between.

The rearrangement uses TRBV7-6 and TRBJ2-3; TRBD2 matches at 9 bases. With V trimmed by 5 bases and J by 2 bases, 5 bases remained unmatched. Germline CDR1 reads SGHVS; CDR2 reads FNYEAQ. This CDR3 comprises 15 residues. Written as DNA, the CDR3 is TGTGCCAGCAGCCTGGGACTAGCAGCCACAGATACGCAGTATTTT. Amino acids: CASSLGLAATDTQYF.

V gene TRBV29-1 combines with J gene TRBJ2-1; D not certain. Trimming cost V 1 base and J 8 bases, with 9 bases left between them. The CDR3 has 12 residues. CDR1 and CDR2 (germline): SQVTM, ANQGSEA. CDR3 DNA sequence: TGCAGCGTTGAAGGGGCGACCGATGAGCAGTTCTTC. Translation gives CSVEGATDEQFF.

J is TRBJ2-1 and V is TRBV13; 7 nucleotides align to TRBD2. The length of the CDR3 is 15 residues. The germline V gene has CDR1 PRHDT and CDR2 FYEKMQ (reference sequence). J lost 5 bases, V lost 5 bases, and 9 bases had no gene match. DNA of the CDR3: TGTGCCAGCAGCAGCGGGATAGCGGCTCACAATGAGCAGTTCTTC. Its translation: CASSSGIAAHNEQFF.

V and J are TRBV6-1 and TRBJ2-3; D call uncertain. Germline loops: CDR1 MNHNS, CDR2 SASEGT. V was shortened by 8 bases and J by 3 bases, with 18 bases between the two germline ends. This CDR3 region has 15 residues. CDR3 DNA: TGTGCCAGCTGGCAAGGACGGTCGAAAACAGATACGCAGTATTTT. Residues: CASWQGRSKTDTQYF.

This chain connects TRBV7-8 to TRBJ2-2; D might be TRBD2 (5 bases). This CDR3 contains 15 residues. V was clipped by 1 base and J by 3 bases, with 9 bases between them. Germline values: CDR1 SGHVS, CDR2 FQNEAQ. CDR3 loop: CASSLGETYTGELFF. The CDR3 DNA follows: TGTGCCAGCAGCTTAGGGGAGACATACACCGGGGAGCTGTTTTTT. The full variable domain, with the rest looked up from reference TRBV7-8 and TRBJ2-2, is GAGVSQSPRYKVAKRGQDVALRCDPISGHVSLFWYQQALGQGPEFLTYFQNEAQLDKSGLPSDRFFAERPEGSVSTLKIQRTQQEDSAVYLCASSLGETYTGELFFGEGSRLTVL.

The V and J genes are TRBV2 and TRBJ2-3, with a weak D call TRBD2 (6 bases). Trimming stripped 4 bases from V and 6 bases from J, with 20 bases between. Looked up from germline, CDR1 is SNHLY and CDR2 is FYNNEI. The CDR3 runs 16 residues. The CDR3 protein is CASSVRQGGTDDTQYF. The DNA of the CDR3 is TGTGCCAGCAGTGTTAGGCAGGGTGGGACTGACGATACGCAGTATTTT.

This clone was observed once. V gene TRBV27 combines with J gene TRBJ1-1, with TRBD1 matching 8 bases. Unmatched junction bases numbered 4, after V lost 3 bases and J lost 4 bases. The CDR3 is 14 amino acids. The germline V gene encodes CDR1 MNHEY and CDR2 SMNVEV (reference sequence). The CDR3 coding sequence is TGTGCCAGCAGTTTTCTAACAGGGGGCACTGAAGCTTTCTTT. This encodes CASSFLTGGTEAFF.

This chain links TRBV27 with TRBJ2-7, with D uncertain. V was cut by 5 bases and J by 0 bases, with 11 bases left in between. The CDR3 covers 14 residues. Germline lookup yields CDR1 MNHEY and CDR2 SMNVEV (reference sequence). CDR3 protein: CASSTKGPSYEQYF. In nucleotides, the CDR3 is TGTGCCAGCAGTACCAAAGGGCCCTCCTACGAGCAGTACTTC.

The chain links TRBV11-2 to TRBJ2-7; weak D call: TRBD2 (5 bases). V shed 5 bases and J shed 5 bases, with 13 bases lying between them. The CDR3 consists of 13 residues. Germline values: CDR1 SGHAT, CDR2 FQNNGV. CDR3 in amino acids: CASSQEVWDEQYF. Here the CDR3 DNA reads TGTGCCAGCAGCCAGGAGGTTTGGGACGAGCAGTACTTC.

The chain carries TRBV7-6 and TRBJ2-1, with 8 bases matching TRBD2. Germline lookup yields CDR1 SGHVS and CDR2 FNYEAQ. The trim removed 2 bases at V and 9 bases at J, leaving 9 bases unmatched. CDR3 length: 15 residues. The CDR3 DNA sequence: TGTGCCAGCAGCTTATCCCCGGGGGGGGGCGGTGAGCAGTTCTTC. Translating it yields CASSLSPGGGGEQFF.

This chain links TRBV7-9 with TRBJ2-7, with 7 positions matching TRBD2. This CDR3 region has 17 residues. The junction had 16 bases not matched to a gene; V was cut back by 4 bases and J by 4 bases. Germline assignment: CDR1 SEHNR and CDR2 FQNEAQ (reference sequence). The CDR3 coding sequence is TGTGCCAGCAGCTCTAGCGGACGACCGGGACCACCTTACGAGCAGTACTTC. Its protein product is CASSSSGRPGPPYEQYF.

V gene TRBV5-6 combines with J gene TRBJ1-5, with 9 positions matching TRBD1. The germline V gene has CDR1 SGHDT and CDR2 YYEEEE. The ends lost 3 bases at V and 5 bases at J; junction bases unmatched: 9. This CDR3 has 16 amino acids. The CDR3, as DNA: TGTGCCAGCAGCTCCATAACAGGGGGCGAGGATCAGCCCCAGCATTTT. It is translated as CASSSITGGEDQPQHF. Combining the CDR3 with reference TRBV5-6 and TRBJ1-5 gives the whole variable domain DAGVTQSPTHLIKTRGQQVTLRCSPKSGHDTVSWYQQALGQGPQFIFQYYEEEERQRGNFPDRFSGHQFPNYSSELNVNALLLGDSALYLCASSSITGGEDQPQHFGDGTRLSIL.

Of note for this clone: Germline is not matched at one junction end, which may reflect a read error. The chain combines TRBV19 with TRBJ2-2, with 7 positions matching TRBD1. CDR1 is LNHDA, CDR2 SQIVND, per germline (reference sequence). The CDR3 loop spans 15 amino acids. The CDR3 protein is CASINRGLGTGELFF. CDR3 bases: TGTGCCAGTATCAACAGGGGCCTCGGTACCGGGGAGCTGTTCTTT.

Comment on this clone: Since the CDR3 does not end with the conserved phenylalanine or tryptophan, this likely comes from a read error. The limits of the CDR3 on the DNA are not certain, so only TCRdb's listed CDR3 is given. The chain carries TRBV10-2 and TRBJ2-7; the table's D call, TRBD1, has no DNA check behind it. Germline lookup yields CDR1 WSHSY and CDR2 SAAADI. The CDR3 length equals 12 residues, ends included. This CDR3 is CASSGTGQEIFG.

To note about this clone: The sample has other DNA sequences that encode this CDR3 too. The chain carries TRBV5-1 and TRBJ2-2, with 9 bases matching TRBD1. The CDR3 is 15 residues long. The germline V gene encodes CDR1 SGHRS and CDR2 YFSETQ. Unmatched junction bases numbered 6, after V lost 4 bases and J lost 5 bases. CDR3 nucleotides: TGCGCCAGCAGCCCAGGACAGGGGAGTACCGGGGAGCTGTTTTTT. This codes for CASSPGQGSTGELFF.

The chain links TRBV29-1 to TRBJ2-3, with D hard to call. V was clipped by 1 base and J by 4 bases, with 12 bases between them. The germline V gene has CDR1 SQVTM and CDR2 ANQGSEA. There are 14 residues in the CDR3. The CDR3 loop reads CSVEGDPDPDTQYF. The CDR3 DNA sequence: TGCAGCGTTGAAGGTGATCCGGATCCAGATACGCAGTATTTT.

The V gene is TRBV7-2, the J gene TRBJ1-2, with D possibly matching TRBD1 (5 bases). This CDR3 is 15 amino acids long. V shed 8 bases and J shed 5 bases, with 21 bases lying between them. Germline V gene lookup returns CDR1 SGHTA and CDR2 FQGNSA. CDR3 residues: CASYYDMGGNYGYTF. The CDR3 nucleotides are TGTGCCAGCTACTACGATATGGGGGGAAATTATGGCTACACCTTC.

The table lists this clone with a count of one. V usage is TRBV2 and J usage is TRBJ2-7; D is possibly TRBD2 (7 bases). Germline lookup yields CDR1 SNHLY and CDR2 FYNNEI. The CDR3 has 16 amino acids. Trimming left V 2 bases short and J 3 bases short, with 17 bases between. The CDR3 loop is CASSEMGGGSFYEQYF. For the CDR3, the DNA is TGTGCCAGCAGTGAAATGGGGGGCGGGAGCTTCTACGAGCAGTACTTC.

The chain couples TRBV6-1 to TRBJ2-3; 12 bases map to TRBD2. V lost 2 bases to trimming and J lost 4 bases; unmatched junction nucleotides: 10. Per the germline V gene, CDR1 is MNHNS and CDR2 is SASEGT. The CDR3 is made up of 18 amino acids. The CDR3 reads CASSERYRTSGMADTQYF. For the CDR3, the DNA is TGTGCCAGCAGTGAAAGGTACAGGACTAGCGGGATGGCAGATACGCAGTATTTT.

V gene TRBV7-6 combines with J gene TRBJ2-1, with 11 positions matching TRBD2. The CDR3 consists of 17 residues. Trimming at V came to 7 bases and at J to 0 bases, leaving 8 bases not matched to a gene. The germline V gene has CDR1 SGHVS and CDR2 FNYEAQ. The CDR3 region has the DNA TGTGCCAGCACCCCCCGACTAGCGGGGTTCTCCTACAATGAGCAGTTCTTC. Protein product: CASTPRLAGFSYNEQFF.

The chain joins TRBV7-3 to TRBJ2-2, with D perhaps TRBD1 (6 bases). The length of the CDR3 is 18 residues. Trimming cost V 5 bases and J 2 bases, with 21 bases left between them. CDR1 is SGHTA, CDR2 FQGTGA, per germline. The CDR3 coding sequence is TGTGCCAGCAGCCAACCCGGACAGAGACCATTTAACACCGGGGAGCTGTTTTTT. Translating gives CASSQPGQRPFNTGELFF.

Worth noting for this clone: Distinct nucleotide sequences in the sample also encode this CDR3. The chain recombines TRBV30 with TRBJ2-7, with 10 bases aligning to TRBD1. From germline, CDR1 is GTSNPN and CDR2 SVGIG (reference sequence). The CDR3 spans 14 residues. Germline trimming cut 2 bases from V and 3 bases from J; bases unmatched to any gene: 4. The CDR3, as DNA: TGTGCCTGGAGTCCGGGGACAGGGGACTACGAGCAGTACTTC. Its protein product is CAWSPGTGDYEQYF.

The chain has TRBV7-2 and TRBJ1-1; 7 nucleotides agree with TRBD1. Germline V gene data show CDR1 as SGHTA and CDR2 as FQGNSA. CDR3 length: 16 amino acids. Germline trimming cut 3 bases from V and 2 bases from J; bases unmatched to any gene: 9. CDR3 nucleotide sequence: TGTGCCAGCAGCTTTCGGACAGGAGATTTAAACACTGAAGCTTTCTTT. Protein product: CASSFRTGDLNTEAFF.

The V call is TRBV14, the J call TRBJ2-7; D is ambiguous. V lost 4 bases and J lost 5, with 15 bases in between. CDR1 is SGHDN and CDR2 is FVKESK in the germline V gene. The CDR3 consists of 14 residues. The CDR3: CASSRRSRSDEQYF. As DNA, the CDR3 is TGTGCCAGCAGCCGCCGGTCCCGATCGGACGAGCAGTACTTC.